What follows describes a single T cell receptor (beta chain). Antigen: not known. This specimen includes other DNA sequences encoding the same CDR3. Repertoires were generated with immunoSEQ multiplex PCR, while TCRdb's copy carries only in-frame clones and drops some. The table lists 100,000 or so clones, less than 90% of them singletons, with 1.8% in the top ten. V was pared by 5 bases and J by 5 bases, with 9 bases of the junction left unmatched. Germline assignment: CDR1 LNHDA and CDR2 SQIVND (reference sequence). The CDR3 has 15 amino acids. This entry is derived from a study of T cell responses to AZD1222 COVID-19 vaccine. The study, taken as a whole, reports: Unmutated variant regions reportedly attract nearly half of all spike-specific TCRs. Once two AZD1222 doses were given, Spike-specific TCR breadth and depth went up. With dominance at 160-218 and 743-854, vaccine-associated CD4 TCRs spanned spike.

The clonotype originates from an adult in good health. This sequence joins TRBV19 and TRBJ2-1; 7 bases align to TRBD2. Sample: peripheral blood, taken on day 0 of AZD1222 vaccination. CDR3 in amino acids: CASSSGRAPNNEQFF. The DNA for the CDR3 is TGTGCCAGTAGTTCGGGGAGGGCCCCCAACAATGAGCAGTTCTTC.